These 20 T cell receptor beta chains were all obtained from the same sample, sequenced in a study of shared clonotypes between healthy human individuals (dated by TCRdb to 2018 to 2020). The receptor library was made with the immunoSEQ multiplex PCR assay. TCRdb obtained this table from immuneACCESS and retained in-frame rearrangements with V and J assigned. These tables miss some clones; where compared with another copy, unresolved V genes account for less than half of the shortfall, and the remainder is unexplained. The sample yields roughly 1.5 million clones; 95% to 99% were counted once. The biggest ten clones account for 0.45% of the sample. The sequenced material came from naive CD4+ T cells sorted from blood. Explained via the paper, the cell subset or site label denotes: CD45RA+ positively selected. The receptors were gathered from a man younger than 40 in good health.

The chain links TRBV7-2 to TRBJ2-1, with a possible D match to TRBD2 (5 bases). The CDR3 has 15 amino acids. Germline V gives CDR1 SGHTA, CDR2 FQGNSA. V lost 4 bases, J lost 7 bases, and 17 bases lay in between. CDR3 in DNA: TGTGCCAGCAGCTCCCAGTGGACGGGGAGAAATGAGCAGTTCTTC. Translation gives CASSSQWTGRNEQFF.

This chain links TRBV30 with TRBJ1-1; D is ambiguous. Trimming left V 0 bases short and J 10 bases short, with 9 bases between. The CDR3 totals 11 residues. CDR1 is GTSNPN and CDR2 is SVGIG in the germline V gene (reference sequence). The chain's CDR3 is CAWSVQGGAFF. The CDR3 region has the DNA TGTGCCTGGAGTGTACAAGGTGGAGCTTTCTTT.

This chain connects TRBV28 to TRBJ2-3; 8 nucleotides agree with TRBD1. The CDR3 sequence is 16 residues long. The junction had 10 bases not matched to a gene; V was cut back by 2 bases and J by 6 bases. CDR1 and CDR2 (germline): MDHEN, SYDVKM. The CDR3 DNA follows: TGTGCCAGCAGTTTACTCGGGACAGGCATCCTCGATACGCAGTATTTT. Its protein product is CASSLLGTGILDTQYF. The full variable domain, completed using reference TRBV28 and TRBJ2-3, is DVKVTQSSRYLVKRTGEKVFLECVQDMDHENMFWYRQDPGLGLRLIYFSYDVKMKEKGDIPEGYSVSREKKERFSLILESASTNQTSMYLCASSLLGTGILDTQYFGPGTRLTVL.

This clone is a singleton in its sample. The rearrangement links TRBV7-9 to TRBJ2-5; D might be TRBD2 (5 bases). The ends were cut back, 3 bases at V and 0 bases at J, with 14 bases in the middle. This CDR3 is 16 amino acids long. In germline, CDR1 is SEHNR, CDR2 FQNEAQ (reference sequence). DNA for the CDR3: TGTGCCAGCAGCTTTCGGATTTGGGAGTACCAAGAGACCCAGTACTTC. This sequence encodes CASSFRIWEYQETQYF.

The chain joins TRBV29-1 to TRBJ2-4; D is unclear. The CDR3 has 13 residues. Germline-derived CDR1 and CDR2 are SQVTM and ANQGSEA. The V end lost 0 bases, the J end lost 12 bases, and 15 bases lay between the germline ends. DNA for the CDR3: TGCAGCGTTGAAGAGAGGACCCGCGGAAATCAGTACTTC. It is translated as CSVEERTRGNQYF. The variable domain in full, completed from reference TRBV29-1 and TRBJ2-4, reads SAVISQKPSRDICQRGTSLTIQCQVDSQVTMMFWYRQQPGQSLTLIATANQGSEATYESGFVIDKFPISRPNLTFSTLTVSNMSPEDSSIYLCSVEERTRGNQYFGAGTRLSVL.

The chain is built from TRBV19 and TRBJ2-3, with 8 bases identical to TRBD2. Germline V gives CDR1 LNHDA, CDR2 SQIVND (reference sequence). The junction had 2 bases not matched to a gene; V was cut back by 1 base and J by 2 bases. The CDR3 sequence is 15 residues long. The CDR3 region is CASSIGTSPTDTQYF. The CDR3 DNA follows: TGTGCCAGTAGTATAGGGACTAGCCCCACAGATACGCAGTATTTT.

The chain links TRBV6-1 to TRBJ2-7; no reliable D call. V dropped 5 bases and J dropped 3 bases, with 14 bases sitting between them. Germline CDR1 reads MNHNS; CDR2 reads SASEGT. CDR3 length: 14 residues. The CDR3 DNA is TGTGCCAGCAGTCCTGAGGACGGATACTACGAGCAGTACTTC. Translated, it gives CASSPEDGYYEQYF.

The rearrangement uses TRBV18 and TRBJ1-4; the D is unclear. Trimming left V 2 bases short and J 3 bases short, with 4 bases between. CDR1 is KGHSH and CDR2 is LQKENI in the germline V gene. CDR3 length equals 13 residues. CDR3 region: CASSPDPNEKLFF. CDR3 DNA: TGTGCCAGCTCACCAGATCCTAATGAAAAACTGTTTTTT.

This chain uses TRBV18 with TRBJ1-2; D is ambiguous. There are 14 residues in the CDR3. Per the germline V gene, CDR1 is KGHSH and CDR2 is LQKENI. V gave up 1 base and J gave up 7 bases, with 13 bases separating them. The chain's CDR3 is CASSPRTSWSGYTF. As DNA, the CDR3 is TGTGCCAGCTCACCACGAACCAGCTGGAGTGGCTACACCTTC.

V and J are TRBV7-2 and TRBJ2-7, with TRBD1 matching over 9 bases. The CDR3 covers 16 residues. V shed 0 bases, J shed 2 bases, and the junction held 5 bases outside the gene matches. Looked up from germline, CDR1 is SGHTA and CDR2 is FQGNSA. CDR3: CASSLAGTGIPYEQYF. The DNA of the CDR3 is TGTGCCAGCAGCTTAGCCGGGACAGGGATCCCCTACGAGCAGTACTTC.

The gene calls are TRBV28 and TRBJ2-2; TRBD1 is a possible D gene (6 bases). The V gene lost 5 bases and the J gene lost 4 bases, with 11 bases spanning the gap. There are 14 residues in the CDR3. Germline values: CDR1 MDHEN, CDR2 SYDVKM. In DNA form, the CDR3 reads TGTGCCAGCAGTCGTACAGGGAGCACCGGGGAGCTGTTTTTT. Amino acid sequence: CASSRTGSTGELFF.

This chain links TRBV29-1 with TRBJ2-5; D not certain. The germline CDR1 and CDR2 sequences are SQVTM and ANQGSEA. The CDR3 contains 14 residues. V lost 1 base to trimming and J lost 5 bases, with 14 bases between them. In DNA, the CDR3 is TGCAGCGTTGAAGTAGGGCAGTTGACGGAGACCCAGTACTTC. It translates to CSVEVGQLTETQYF.

This clone was picked up one time. V usage is TRBV27 and J usage is TRBJ2-1, with D perhaps TRBD1 (6 bases). V was pared by 5 bases and J by 6 bases, with 17 bases between. Germline assignment: CDR1 MNHEY and CDR2 SMNVEV (reference sequence). The CDR3 extends over 15 amino acids. This CDR3 is CASSKGDRPFNEQFF. The CDR3 coding sequence is TGTGCCAGCAGTAAGGGGGACCGCCCTTTCAATGAGCAGTTCTTC.

The chain couples TRBV5-1 to TRBJ2-3, with D maybe TRBD1 (5 bases). Germline values: CDR1 SGHRS, CDR2 YFSETQ. This CDR3 has 16 amino acids. V gave up 10 bases and J gave up 1 base, with 22 bases separating them. DNA of the CDR3: TGCGCCCAGAACCAAGGGGATTTTCACGGCACAGATACGCAGTATTTT. Protein product: CAQNQGDFHGTDTQYF.

The chain joins TRBV5-4 to TRBJ2-5; D ambiguous. The CDR3 is 15 residues long. CDR1 and CDR2 from the germline V gene are SGHNT and YYREEE (reference sequence). V dropped 0 bases and J dropped 5 bases, with 14 bases sitting between them. CDR3 bases: TGTGCCAGCAGCTTGGCCCCTGCCGAGGCGGAGACCCAGTACTTC. Amino acids: CASSLAPAEAETQYF.

Comments on this clone: The sample contains more than one DNA sequence encoding this CDR3. CDR3 DNA: TGCGCCAGCAGTGCGGGACTTAATCAGCCCCAGCATTTT. It is translated as CASSAGLNQPQHF. The chain has TRBV10-1 and TRBJ1-5, with D maybe TRBD1 (5 bases). The CDR3 totals 13 residues. From germline, CDR1 is WNHNN and CDR2 SYGVQD (reference sequence). V lost 4 bases and J 4 bases, leaving 8 bases between the germline ends.

The rearrangement joins TRBV27 to TRBJ2-1; D is undetermined. The V end lost 3 bases, the J end lost 2 bases, and 14 bases lay between the germline ends. The germline gives CDR1 MNHEY, CDR2 SMNVEV (reference sequence). The CDR3 extends over 16 amino acids. CDR3 region: CASSLTLGLPYNEQFF. DNA of the CDR3: TGTGCCAGCAGTTTGACTTTAGGATTACCCTACAATGAGCAGTTCTTC.

This chain links TRBV19 with TRBJ2-1; possibly TRBD2 for D (5 bases). Trimming took 6 bases from V and 7 from J, leaving 19 bases between them. Germline CDR1 reads LNHDA; CDR2 reads SQIVND (reference sequence). The CDR3 is made up of 15 amino acids. The CDR3: CASSPGEGLWNEQFF. CDR3 sequence (DNA): TGTGCCAGTAGCCCAGGAGAGGGTTTATGGAATGAGCAGTTCTTC.

The chain has TRBV4-2 and TRBJ1-5, with a weak D call TRBD1 (6 bases). The germline V and J ends were trimmed by 4 bases and 1 base, with 11 bases remaining between them. CDR3 size: 15 residues. Looked up from germline, CDR1 is LGHNA and CDR2 is YNFKEQ. The CDR3 region has the DNA TGTGCCAGCAGCCCGAATGACAGGAGCAATCAGCCCCAGCATTTT. Protein product: CASSPNDRSNQPQHF.

The CDR3 region is CASSLGGGSDTQYF. Here the CDR3 DNA reads TGTGCCAGCAGCTTAGGAGGTGGATCAGATACGCAGTATTTT. The chain couples TRBV7-9 to TRBJ2-3; D is unclear. The V gene's germline CDR1 is SEHNR and CDR2 FQNEAQ (reference sequence). This CDR3 has 14 amino acids. The ends were cut back, 1 base at V and 4 bases at J, with 9 bases in the middle.